The 22 T cell receptor beta chains below were found in one sample sequenced in a study of cytomegalovirus exposure and HLA in healthy donors. PCR employed 60 Vbeta and 13 Jbeta primers. Sequenced by immunoSEQ multiplex PCR; TCRdb stores in-frame clones only, minus some. The sample has roughly 170,000 clones, more than 70% seen once; the top ten hold approximately 4.1%. The sample consisted of PBMCs. The receptors come from a woman in her forties or fifties in good health and CMV-seropositive.

CDR3: CASSEAGARETQYF. CDR3 sequence (DNA): TGTGCCAGCAGTGAAGCGGGGGCGCGGGAGACCCAGTACTTC. The chain uses TRBV2 and TRBJ2-5, with a possible D match to TRBD1 (6 bases). Trimming stripped 0 bases from V and 5 bases from J, with 10 bases between. Per germline, CDR1 SNHLY and CDR2 FYNNEI. The CDR3 runs to 14 residues.

The chain uses TRBV5-1 and TRBJ2-1, with TRBD2 identical over 9 bases. CDR1 SGHRS and CDR2 YFSETQ come from the germline V gene. Germline trimming cut 0 bases from V and 4 bases from J; bases unmatched to any gene: 5. The length of the CDR3 is 16 residues. This chain's CDR3 is CASSLEAGGRYNEQFF. CDR3 DNA sequence: TGCGCCAGCAGCTTGGAAGCGGGGGGCCGATACAATGAGCAGTTCTTC.

This clone was seen more than once but under ten times. The V gene is TRBV7-2, the J gene TRBJ2-7; D is undetermined. CDR1 is SGHTA and CDR2 is FQGNSA in the germline V gene. The CDR3 has 11 amino acids. Trimming cost V 5 bases and J 6 bases, with 8 bases left between them. DNA for the CDR3: TGTGCCAGCAGCCCCTTTTCCGAGCAGTACTTC. It translates to CASSPFSEQYF.

The CDR3 region is CASSTQGAGSYEQYF. The CDR3 nucleotides are TGTGCCAGTAGTACCCAGGGGGCGGGTTCCTACGAGCAGTACTTC. The chain combines TRBV19 with TRBJ2-7; 8 nucleotides line up with TRBD1. This CDR3 has 15 amino acids. Germline V gene sequence: CDR1 LNHDA, CDR2 SQIVND (reference sequence). The V gene end was trimmed by 4 bases and the J gene end by 1 base; junction bases not matched to a gene: 6.

This clone was seen a few times. The chain couples TRBV5-8 to TRBJ1-1; D unresolved. CDR3 length: 14 amino acids. Looked up from germline, CDR1 is SGHTS and CDR2 is YDEGEE. V dropped 3 bases and J dropped 4 bases, with 13 bases sitting between them. The CDR3 is CASSWHSYGTEAFF. CDR3 in DNA: TGTGCCAGCAGCTGGCACAGCTACGGCACTGAAGCTTTCTTT.

With regard to this clone: The junction and the germline gene differ at one end; a read error may be behind it. This chain links TRBV2 with TRBJ1-2; tentatively, D is TRBD1 (6 bases). The CDR3 runs 11 residues. Per germline, CDR1 SNHLY and CDR2 FYNNEI. The CDR3 region has the DNA TGTGCCAGCAGCGTAGATGGGGGCGCGTCCTTC. Translating it yields CASSVDGGASF.

V and J are TRBV29-1 and TRBJ1-4, with D possibly matching TRBD1 (5 bases). Germline lookup yields CDR1 SQVTM and CDR2 ANQGSEA. The ends were cut back, 4 bases at V and 2 bases at J, with 8 bases in the middle. This CDR3 has 13 residues. The CDR3 loop reads CSVGEGTNEKLFF. The CDR3 DNA is TGCAGCGTTGGGGAGGGGACTAATGAAAAACTGTTTTTT.

This chain connects TRBV9 to TRBJ2-1, with TRBD1 matching over 8 bases. The CDR3 runs 15 residues. CDR1 SGDLS and CDR2 YYNGEE come from the germline V gene. The J segment lost 8 bases and the V segment lost 4 bases, leaving 11 bases of the junction unmatched. DNA for the CDR3: TGTGCCAGCAGCTCGAGCCCAGACAGGGGTTATGAGCAGTTCTTC. Translation: CASSSSPDRGYEQFF.

This sequence joins TRBV7-9 and TRBJ2-3, with TRBD2 as a possible D gene (8 bases). Germline V gene lookup returns CDR1 SEHNR and CDR2 FQNEAQ (reference sequence). The CDR3 is 14 amino acids. CDR3: CSAGGGTATDTQYF. Here the CDR3 DNA reads TGTTCCGCCGGCGGGGGGACAGCCACAGATACGCAGTATTTT.

J is TRBJ1-2 and V is TRBV29-1; 8 bases line up with TRBD1. Germline values: CDR1 SQVTM, CDR2 ANQGSEA. V was pared by 4 bases and J by 4 bases, with 8 bases of the junction left unmatched. CDR3 size: 14 residues. CDR3 loop: CSVGAGGAGYGYTF. The DNA for the CDR3 is TGCAGCGTTGGCGCAGGGGGCGCGGGCTATGGCTACACCTTC.

This clone was picked up a small number of times. CDR3 amino acids: CASSFDLQGPQHF. CDR3 in DNA: TGTGCCAGCAGCTTCGACCTCCAGGGGCCCCAGCATTTT. The chain carries TRBV7-9 and TRBJ1-5, with TRBD1 as a possible D gene (5 bases). The CDR3 is 13 amino acids. Germline assignment: CDR1 SEHNR and CDR2 FQNEAQ (reference sequence). V lost 3 bases and J 9 bases, leaving 12 bases between the germline ends.

This clone was observed once. A junction end diverges from the germline sequence, so it may reflect a read error. The chain carries TRBV7-2 and TRBJ1-2; 7 bases map to TRBD1. This CDR3 spans 18 amino acids. Germline V gene lookup returns CDR1 SGHTA and CDR2 FQGNSA. The CDR3 protein is CASSLGARQPGQLYSYTF. In DNA form, the CDR3 reads TGTGCCAGCAGCCTAGGAGCCCGACAACCGGGACAGCTCTATAGCTACACCTTC.

The chain is built from TRBV7-6 and TRBJ2-5; 9 bases map to TRBD1. The J call could be wrong; TRBJ2-7 is a better fit for the DNA end. The length of the CDR3 is 14 residues. CDR1 SGHVS and CDR2 FNYEAQ come from the germline V gene. The chain's CDR3 is CASSLGTGAYEQYF. The CDR3 DNA follows: TGTGCCAGCAGCTTAGGGACAGGGGCGTACGAGCAGTACTTC.

The chain uses TRBV5-1 and TRBJ2-1; 7 bases align to TRBD2. CDR1 and CDR2 (germline): SGHRS, YFSETQ. J gave up 4 bases and V 0 bases, and 7 bases lay outside the gene matches. The CDR3 is made up of 16 amino acids. This chain's CDR3 is CASSLVLGGDYNEQFF. For the CDR3, the DNA is TGCGCCAGCAGCTTGGTTCTGGGGGGGGATTACAATGAGCAGTTCTTC.

This sequence joins TRBV5-4 and TRBJ1-2, with 7 bases aligning to TRBD1. Per germline, CDR1 SGHNT and CDR2 YYREEE (reference sequence). The CDR3 is 14 residues long. V trimming: 4 bases; J trimming: 2 bases; junction bases outside the gene matches: 5. The CDR3 region has the DNA TGTGCCAGCAGCCCTGAACAGGGGAACTATGGCTACACCTTC. Protein sequence: CASSPEQGNYGYTF. Drawing the rest from reference TRBV5-4 and TRBJ1-2, the complete variable domain is ETGVTQSPTHLIKTRGQQVTLRCSSQSGHNTVSWYQQALGQGPQFIFQYYREEENGRGNFPPRFSGLQFPNYSSELNVNALELDDSALYLCASSPEQGNYGYTFGSGTRLTVV.

This sequence joins TRBV9 and TRBJ2-7; 7 positions agree with TRBD2. J gave up 2 bases and V 3 bases, and 5 bases lay outside the gene matches. The CDR3 consists of 14 residues. The V gene's germline CDR1 is SGDLS and CDR2 YYNGEE. The chain's CDR3 is CASSGREVPYEQYF. The DNA for the CDR3 is TGTGCCAGCAGCGGACGGGAGGTCCCCTACGAGCAGTACTTC.

The chain combines TRBV6-1 with TRBJ1-2, with a tentative D call TRBD1 (6 bases). This CDR3 contains 14 residues. The V end lost 2 bases, the J end lost 5 bases, and 12 bases lay between the germline ends. Germline V gene sequence: CDR1 MNHNS, CDR2 SASEGT. CDR3 sequence (DNA): TGTGCCAGCAGTGAATCAGGGGATGGATATGGCTACACCTTC. Protein product: CASSESGDGYGYTF.

V gene TRBV27 combines with J gene TRBJ2-3; TRBD1 is a possible D gene (6 bases). The V end was cut by 6 bases, the J end by 1 base, with 11 bases between. CDR3 length equals 14 residues. Looked up from germline, CDR1 is MNHEY and CDR2 is SMNVEV (reference sequence). The CDR3 nucleotides are TGTGCCAGCAGACTCAGGGGCGGCACAGATACGCAGTATTTT. Translated, it gives CASRLRGGTDTQYF.

The rearrangement joins TRBV15 to TRBJ2-7; TRBD1 aligns across 10 bases. This CDR3 region has 16 residues. CDR1 LNHNV and CDR2 YYDKDF come from the germline V gene (reference sequence). With 0 bases clipped from V and 3 bases from J, the junction kept 5 bases outside the gene matches. In DNA form, the CDR3 reads TGTGCCACCAGCAGAGATGCTTGGACAGGGGGCTACGAGCAGTACTTC. Its protein is CATSRDAWTGGYEQYF. Based on the CDR3 plus reference TRBV15 and TRBJ2-7, the full variable domain is DAMVIQNPRYQVTQFGKPVTLSCSQTLNHNVMYWYQQKSSQAPKLLFHYYDKDFNNEADTPDNFQSRRPNTSFCFLDIRSPGLGDTAMYLCATSRDAWTGGYEQYFGPGTRLTVT.

The rearrangement uses TRBV4-1 and TRBJ1-2, with 10 nucleotides matching TRBD1. Germline loops: CDR1 MGHRA, CDR2 YSYEKL. V gave up 4 bases and J gave up 7 bases; unmatched junction bases: 12. The CDR3 loop spans 16 amino acids. In DNA, the CDR3 is TGCGCCAGCAGCCCTCGACCAAGGGACAGGGGATCTGGCTACACCTTC. Its protein is CASSPRPRDRGSGYTF.

The chain combines TRBV7-9 with TRBJ2-7; 7 positions match TRBD2. The CDR3 covers 15 residues. With 5 bases clipped from V and 3 bases from J, the junction kept 10 bases outside the gene matches. Looked up from germline, CDR1 is SEHNR and CDR2 is FQNEAQ (reference sequence). The CDR3 loop is CASSPAASGFYEQYF. The CDR3 nucleotides are TGTGCCAGCAGCCCAGCAGCTAGCGGTTTCTACGAGCAGTACTTC.

V is TRBV7-9 and J is TRBJ2-3, with TRBD1 identical over 9 bases. Germline V gene sequence: CDR1 SEHNR, CDR2 FQNEAQ (reference sequence). The junction had 6 bases not matched to a gene; V was cut back by 6 bases and J by 2 bases. The CDR3 spans 15 residues. The CDR3 spells CASRTGTGTTDTQYF. In DNA form, the CDR3 reads TGTGCCAGCAGAACCGGGACAGGGACCACAGATACGCAGTATTTT.